This T cell receptor (beta chain) was sequenced for a study of blood T cell repertoires in COVID-19. The wider study: PBMCs, B-cell-depleted T cells, or T cells provided the cDNA or gDNA that made up the material.

The data were produced by immunoSEQ multiplex PCR, yet TCRdb's version contains in-frame clones alone and is incomplete. The top ten clones hold roughly 7% of a sample with around 150,000 clones, around 80% of them seen once. Participants reported their clinical history, and cohort assignment relied on those reports. Recovered Cohort 3 donors showed two negative PCRs, clearance, or symptom resolution. The CDR3 covers 17 residues. The junction had 7 bases not matched to a gene; V was cut back by 3 bases and J by 0 bases. CDR1 KGHSH and CDR2 LQKENI come from the germline V gene. This receptor was taken from a man aged 45-60 years who had recovered from COVID-19. The sequenced sample consisted of PBMCs or T cells enriched from blood (not recorded which). The chain employs TRBV18 and TRBJ1-3; 8 nucleotides agree with TRBD1. Here the CDR3 reads CASSPRTGSGSGNTIYF. Here the CDR3 DNA reads TGTGCCAGCTCACCTCGGACAGGGTCGGGCTCTGGAAACACCATATATTTT. Using reference TRBV18 and TRBJ1-3 for the parts outside the CDR3, the full variable domain is NAGVMQNPRHLVRRRGQEARLRCSPMKGHSHVYWYRQLPEEGLKFMVYLQKENIIDESGMPKERFSAEFPKEGPSILRIQQVVRGDSAAYFCASSPRTGSGSGNTIYFGEGSWLTVV.